This TCR beta chain originates from a study of shared clonotypes between healthy human individuals. Turning to the study itself: Every donor yielded three CD4 naive, three CD4 memory, two CD8 naive and one CD8 memory plate.

Combining CD45RO+ cells with CCR7-negative CD45RA+ TemRA cells gave CD8 memory. Libraries were prepared by immunoSEQ multiplex PCR; TCRdb keeps only in-frame clonotypes and omits some of them. The sample carries some 87,000 clones, 68% recorded once. This CDR3 region has 13 residues. The germline CDR1 and CDR2 sequences are LNHDA and SQIVND (reference sequence). V lost 7 bases to trimming and J lost 4 bases, with 11 bases between them. The sample was memory CD8+ T cells sorted from blood. The subset was: CD45RO+ cells pooled with CCR7-negative TemRA cells. V and J are TRBV19 and TRBJ1-5; D unclear. This sequence was found in a man aged 30 to 45 in good health. The CDR3 nucleotides are TGTGCCAGTACCGGTACGAGGAATCAGCCCCAGCATTTT. Encoded protein: CASTGTRNQPQHF.